A single sample is the source of the 4 T cell receptor beta chains below, sequenced in a study of T cell changes during pregnancy in multiple sclerosis. Sequencing was performed with immunoSEQ multiplex PCR; in TCRdb, only in-frame clones are kept and a portion is missing. This table holds about 68,000 clones, roughly 92% found once. The sample here was peripheral blood, taken after pregnancy. Source of these receptors: a female donor in good health, enrolled as a control in a pregnancy study.

This chain joins TRBV28 and TRBJ2-3; D possibly corresponds to TRBD2 (5 bases). CDR3 length: 14 amino acids. V shed 7 bases and J shed 5 bases, with 16 bases lying between them. Germline values: CDR1 MDHEN, CDR2 SYDVKM. CDR3 sequence (DNA): TGTGCCAGCACCCCACCGAGGGCCGGAGATACGCAGTATTTT. Amino acid sequence: CASTPPRAGDTQYF.

V is TRBV11-2 and J is TRBJ2-5, with a tentative D call TRBD1 (6 bases). CDR1 is SGHAT and CDR2 is FQNNGV in the germline V gene. This CDR3 has 15 amino acids. V was trimmed by 4 bases and J by 1 base, leaving 13 bases between them. CDR3 DNA sequence: TGTGCCAGCAGCTCAAACAGGGCATCCCAAGAGACCCAGTACTTC. Its protein product is CASSSNRASQETQYF.

The genes are TRBV9 and TRBJ2-5; a possible D gene is TRBD2 (6 bases). Trimming stripped 0 bases from V and 5 bases from J, with 14 bases between. There are 15 residues in the CDR3. From germline, CDR1 is SGDLS and CDR2 YYNGEE. The CDR3 coding sequence is TGTGCCAGCAGCGTAGGCGGGGACGGTGGGGAGACCCAGTACTTC. Translating gives CASSVGGDGGETQYF. The variable domain in full, completed from reference TRBV9 and TRBJ2-5, reads DSGVTQTPKHLITATGQRVTLRCSPRSGDLSVYWYQQSLDQGLQFLIQYYNGEERAKGNILERFSAQQFPDLHSELNLSSLELGDSALYFCASSVGGDGGETQYFGPGTRLLVL.

Written as DNA, the CDR3 is TGTGCCAGCAGCCAAGGTCGGGAGCAGTTCTTC. This encodes CASSQGREQFF. The chain has TRBV4-2 and TRBJ2-1; D uncertain. CDR1 is LGHNA, CDR2 YNFKEQ, per germline. V lost 1 base to trimming and J lost 10 bases, with 5 bases between them. This CDR3 is built from 11 residues.